What follows is one TCR beta chain and its context. Its antigen is not identified. Germline V gene data show CDR1 as MDHEN and CDR2 as SYDVKM. The CDR3 is 12 residues long. Trimming cost V 2 bases and J 4 bases, with 3 bases left between them. The sample belongs to a study of cytomegalovirus exposure and HLA in healthy donors. Background on the study: HLA-typed donors were the source of around 85 million unique TCRs held in an early data release.

A multiplex PCR was run with 60 Vbeta primers and 13 Jbeta primers. TCRdb keeps only in-frame clones here, not all; method: immunoSEQ multiplex PCR. The sample has roughly 130,000 clones, roughly 78% seen once. Findings and limits, study-wide: An observed cluster of highly shared sequence variants was recorded as a likely sequencing artifact. Testing in vitro showed a few CMV-associated chains specific for CMV antigens. Researchers reported in a later analysis that a missense DCLRE1C variant was tied to TCR beta V- and J-gene trimming.

The sample was PBMCs. The source of this sequence is a man aged 35 to 55 in good health and CMV-seronegative. The chain links TRBV28 to TRBJ1-5, with D unclear. This CDR3 is CASSLQNQPQHF. The CDR3 nucleotides read TGTGCCAGCAGTTTACAGAATCAGCCCCAGCATTTT.